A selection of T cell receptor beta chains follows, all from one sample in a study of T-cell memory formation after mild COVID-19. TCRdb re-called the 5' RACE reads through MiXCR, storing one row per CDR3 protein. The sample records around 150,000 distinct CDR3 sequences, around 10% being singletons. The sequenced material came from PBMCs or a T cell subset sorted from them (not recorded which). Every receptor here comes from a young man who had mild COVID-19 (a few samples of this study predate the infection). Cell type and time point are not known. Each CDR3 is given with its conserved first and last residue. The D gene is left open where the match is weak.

CDR3 protein: CASSPRRGTYEQYF
J gene: TRBJ2-7
D gene: -
V gene: TRBV18

CDR3 protein: CSAGDYEGQETQYF
J gene: TRBJ2-5
D gene: -
V gene: TRBV20-1

CDR3 protein: CASSQESATYEQYF
J gene: TRBJ2-7
D gene: -
V gene: TRBV4-2

CDR3 protein: CASSKLVLNTEAFF
J gene: TRBJ1-1
D gene: -
V gene: TRBV5-1

CDR3 protein: CASSRRSLENTEAFF
J gene: TRBJ1-1
D gene: -
V gene: TRBV4-3

CDR3 protein: CAISAQGSYNEQFF
J gene: TRBJ2-1
D gene: -
V gene: TRBV10-3

CDR3 protein: CASSLGGVHEQYF
J gene: TRBJ2-7
D gene: -
V gene: TRBV6-5

CDR3 protein: CASSLDVGQPPAEAFF
J gene: TRBJ1-1
D gene: -
V gene: TRBV11-2

CDR3 protein: CSARDRSPYGYTF
J gene: TRBJ1-2
D gene: TRBD1
V gene: TRBV20-1

CDR3 protein: CAIDSGTANTGELFF
J gene: TRBJ2-2
D gene: -
V gene: TRBV10-3

CDR3 protein: CASSQDAAGGAFF
J gene: TRBJ1-1
D gene: TRBD1
V gene: TRBV4-3

CDR3 protein: CVGTLGDTQYF
J gene: TRBJ2-3
D gene: -
V gene: TRBV2

CDR3 protein: CASSPGPRNTEAFF
J gene: TRBJ1-1
D gene: -
V gene: TRBV7-9

CDR3 protein: CASSFQKNTGELFF
J gene: TRBJ2-2
D gene: -
V gene: TRBV12-3/TRBV12-4

CDR3 protein: CASSLQPGLGNTGELFF
J gene: TRBJ2-2
D gene: TRBD2
V gene: TRBV4-3

CDR3 protein: CASSWGGKGNYGYTF
J gene: TRBJ1-2
D gene: -
V gene: TRBV7-2

CDR3 protein: CASSGERGRGTQYF
J gene: TRBJ2-5
D gene: -
V gene: TRBV19

CDR3 protein: CASTGTRNTGELFF
J gene: TRBJ2-2
D gene: -
V gene: TRBV12-3/TRBV12-4

CDR3 protein: CSSGAKNEQFF
J gene: TRBJ2-1
D gene: -
V gene: TRBV29-1

CDR3 protein: CASSLGTGGGDTQYF
J gene: TRBJ2-3
D gene: TRBD1
V gene: TRBV7-6

CDR3 protein: CASSPHRSSYNEQFF
J gene: TRBJ2-1
D gene: -
V gene: TRBV12-3/TRBV12-4

CDR3 protein: CASSPRSVNTEAFF
J gene: TRBJ1-1
D gene: -
V gene: TRBV19

CDR3 protein: CSAPLRDRGNNEQFF
J gene: TRBJ2-1
D gene: TRBD1
V gene: TRBV20-1

CDR3 protein: CASSLGTPNEKLFF
J gene: TRBJ1-4
D gene: -
V gene: TRBV5-1

CDR3 protein: CASSPEVAYNEQFF
J gene: TRBJ2-1
D gene: -
V gene: TRBV7-2

CDR3 protein: CASSPRVSRQGAISTDTQYF
J gene: TRBJ2-3
D gene: TRBD1
V gene: TRBV7-9

CDR3 protein: CASSLVTGHPLNTEAFF
J gene: TRBJ1-1
D gene: -
V gene: TRBV5-7

CDR3 protein: CASSFQTGRSPLHF
J gene: TRBJ1-6
D gene: TRBD1
V gene: TRBV28

CDR3 protein: CASSLGVADTQYF
J gene: TRBJ2-3
D gene: -
V gene: TRBV7-9

CDR3 protein: CASRPDYGSQPQHF
J gene: TRBJ1-5
D gene: -
V gene: TRBV12-3/TRBV12-4

CDR3 protein: CASSLRGGEAGELFF
J gene: TRBJ2-2
D gene: TRBD2
V gene: TRBV12-3/TRBV12-4

CDR3 protein: CASSIDRQETQYF
J gene: TRBJ2-5
D gene: -
V gene: TRBV11-2

CDR3 protein: CASSLGWASGGDTQYF
J gene: TRBJ2-3
D gene: TRBD2
V gene: TRBV5-1

CDR3 protein: CASSYSGPAVYF
J gene: TRBJ2-7
D gene: -
V gene: TRBV6-2/TRBV6-3

CDR3 protein: CASSTEGWNGYTF
J gene: TRBJ1-2
D gene: -
V gene: TRBV5-1

CDR3 protein: CSAREGSVAGTEAFF
J gene: TRBJ1-1
D gene: -
V gene: TRBV20-1

CDR3 protein: CAIRRDRAEWEQYF
J gene: TRBJ2-7
D gene: TRBD1
V gene: TRBV10-3

CDR3 protein: CASSPSGTDTQYF
J gene: TRBJ2-3
D gene: -
V gene: TRBV7-2

CDR3 protein: CASSAGTSGVHTDTQYF
J gene: TRBJ2-3
D gene: TRBD2
V gene: TRBV5-1

CDR3 protein: CSVGAMTYGYTF
J gene: TRBJ1-2
D gene: -
V gene: TRBV29-1

CDR3 protein: CASSESGRGGKLFF
J gene: TRBJ1-4
D gene: -
V gene: TRBV6-5

CDR3 protein: CASSFDGTYTGELFF
J gene: TRBJ2-2
D gene: -
V gene: TRBV5-4

CDR3 protein: CAIRGTSEYNEQFF
J gene: TRBJ2-1
D gene: TRBD2
V gene: TRBV10-3

CDR3 protein: CASSPGTRQETQYF
J gene: TRBJ2-5
D gene: -
V gene: TRBV7-9

CDR3 protein: CASSEGPDGELFF
J gene: TRBJ2-2
D gene: -
V gene: TRBV2

CDR3 protein: CASSRQGSLSYNEQFF
J gene: TRBJ2-1
D gene: TRBD1
V gene: TRBV19

CDR3 protein: CASSSHSGSGYYNEQFF
J gene: TRBJ2-1
D gene: -
V gene: TRBV7-9

CDR3 protein: CASSSEQPQHF
J gene: TRBJ1-5
D gene: -
V gene: TRBV6-6

CDR3 protein: CASSKLQGGDTEAFF
J gene: TRBJ1-1
D gene: TRBD1
V gene: TRBV18